These 31 T cell receptor beta chains share one sample of origin, sequenced in a study of T cell clones after liver transplantation. Measured with immunoSEQ multiplex PCR; TCRdb has only the in-frame clones, and not every one. This sample has tens of thousands of clones, with around four fifths found just once. The material was CD4+ T cells from blood, obtained at the 22-month timepoint. These receptor sequences come from a human patient who received a liver transplant. Some T cells could come from the graft donor.

The J gene is TRBJ1-1, the V gene TRBV28, with a weak D call TRBD1 (6 bases). Trimming left V 3 bases short and J 10 bases short, with 9 bases between. The CDR3 totals 11 residues. CDR1 and CDR2 (germline): MDHEN, SYDVKM. The chain's CDR3 is CASSFRGRAFF. CDR3 DNA: TGTGCCAGCAGTTTTAGGGGGAGAGCTTTCTTT.

V is TRBV11-2 and J is TRBJ1-4; TRBD1 matches at 7 bases. Germline CDR1 SGHAT, CDR2 FQNNGV. V was clipped by 1 base and J by 4 bases; unmatched bases: 6. The CDR3 sequence is 16 residues long. As DNA, the CDR3 is TGTGCCAGCAGCTTAGCTGACAGGGTCTTTAATGAAAAACTGTTTTTT. It specifies CASSLADRVFNEKLFF.

The chain links TRBV9 to TRBJ1-2; tentative D call: TRBD1 (6 bases). The CDR3 has 15 residues. The germline V and J ends were trimmed by 0 bases and 8 bases, with 17 bases remaining between them. Looked up from germline, CDR1 is SGDLS and CDR2 is YYNGEE. CDR3 sequence reads: CASSVGGAFGSGYTF. Written as DNA, the CDR3 is TGTGCCAGCAGCGTAGGGGGGGCCTTTGGATCCGGCTACACCTTC.

CDR3 region: CASMGLAGRTGYEQFF. CDR3 bases: TGTGCCAGCATGGGACTAGCGGGAAGGACAGGATATGAGCAGTTCTTC. J is TRBJ2-1 and V is TRBV28, with 13 bases lining up with TRBD2. This CDR3 has 16 amino acids. V trimming: 7 bases; J trimming: 8 bases; junction bases outside the gene matches: 11. CDR1 is MDHEN, CDR2 SYDVKM, per germline.

The chain carries TRBV10-1 and TRBJ2-7; 9 bases map to TRBD1. Germline V CDR1 and CDR2: WNHNN, SYGVQD (reference sequence). Germline trimming cut 5 bases from V and 5 bases from J; bases unmatched to any gene: 7. The CDR3 covers 14 residues. DNA for the CDR3: TGCGCCAGCAGTTACAGGGACAGGGCCCACGAGCAGTACTTC. It yields the protein CASSYRDRAHEQYF.

The rearrangement uses TRBV9 and TRBJ2-1; a weak D match, TRBD2 (5 bases). V shed 0 bases and J shed 8 bases, with 12 bases lying between them. This CDR3 comprises 14 residues. In germline, CDR1 is SGDLS, CDR2 YYNGEE. CDR3: CASSVGPSFHEQFF. In DNA form, the CDR3 reads TGTGCCAGCAGCGTAGGCCCTAGCTTCCATGAGCAGTTCTTC.

The V and J genes are TRBV5-4 and TRBJ2-2; D is possibly TRBD2 (5 bases). The germline V and J ends were trimmed by 0 bases and 7 bases, with 7 bases remaining between them. The V gene's germline CDR1 is SGHNT and CDR2 YYREEE (reference sequence). This CDR3 has 13 residues. CDR3 amino acids: CASSLVRDGELFF. The CDR3 DNA reads as TGTGCCAGCAGCTTGGTACGGGACGGGGAGCTGTTTTTT. Drawing the rest from reference TRBV5-4 and TRBJ2-2, the complete variable domain is ETGVTQSPTHLIKTRGQQVTLRCSSQSGHNTVSWYQQALGQGPQFIFQYYREEENGRGNFPPRFSGLQFPNYSSELNVNALELDDSALYLCASSLVRDGELFFGEGSRLTVL.

This clone was picked up a small number of times. The V and J genes are TRBV9 and TRBJ2-7; D possibly corresponds to TRBD1 (6 bases). V gave up 2 bases and J gave up 5 bases, with 11 bases separating them. CDR1 is SGDLS, CDR2 YYNGEE, per germline. The CDR3 runs to 13 residues. DNA for the CDR3: TGTGCCAGCAGCGTCAGGGGCGGCAACGAGCAGTACTTC. It encodes CASSVRGGNEQYF. The full variable domain, its missing parts supplied by reference TRBV9 and TRBJ2-7, is DSGVTQTPKHLITATGQRVTLRCSPRSGDLSVYWYQQSLDQGLQFLIQYYNGEERAKGNILERFSAQQFPDLHSELNLSSLELGDSALYFCASSVRGGNEQYFGPGTRLTVT.

The table lists this clone with a count of one. The V gene is TRBV7-6, the J gene TRBJ1-3; no definite D call. Trimming left V 5 bases short and J 4 bases short, with 18 bases between. Germline CDR1 SGHVS, CDR2 FNYEAQ. This CDR3 has 16 amino acids. The CDR3 region has the DNA TGTGCCAGCAGCAACGCCAACCACATCGCGGGAAACACCATATATTTT. This encodes CASSNANHIAGNTIYF.

The genes are TRBV7-2 and TRBJ2-7; D unresolved. The CDR3 has 13 amino acids. The germline gives CDR1 SGHTA, CDR2 FQGNSA. Deletions cut 0 bases from V and 6 bases from J, with 9 bases between. CDR3 nucleotides: TGTGCCAGCAGCTTAGCGCTCTTTGGCGAGCAGTACTTC. It translates to CASSLALFGEQYF.

The chain carries TRBV7-2 and TRBJ2-3; D possibly uses TRBD1 or TRBD2 (7 bases each). CDR3 length equals 16 residues. Per germline, CDR1 SGHTA and CDR2 FQGNSA. Trimming cost V 5 bases and J 6 bases, with 21 bases left between them. The CDR3 region is CASSPRGGLRVDTQYF. The CDR3 DNA follows: TGTGCCAGCAGCCCCAGGGGGGGCCTACGGGTGGATACGCAGTATTTT.

The gene calls are TRBV5-6 and TRBJ2-5; 11 nucleotides align to TRBD1. The germline V gene encodes CDR1 SGHDT and CDR2 YYEEEE. The CDR3 spans 14 residues. The V segment lost 3 bases and the J segment 4 bases; nucleotides outside the gene matches: 2. Written as DNA, the CDR3 is TGTGCCAGCAGCTCGGGACAGGGGGGAGAGACCCAGTACTTC. Its protein is CASSSGQGGETQYF. Full variable domain (rest looked up from reference TRBV5-6 and TRBJ2-5): DAGVTQSPTHLIKTRGQQVTLRCSPKSGHDTVSWYQQALGQGPQFIFQYYEEEERQRGNFPDRFSGHQFPNYSSELNVNALLLGDSALYLCASSSGQGGETQYFGPGTRLLVL.

This chain joins TRBV25-1 and TRBJ2-5, with D possibly matching TRBD2 (6 bases). The CDR3 loop spans 13 amino acids. Germline-derived CDR1 and CDR2 are MGHDK and SYGVNS. Trimming took 2 bases from V and 4 from J, leaving 8 bases between them. The CDR3, as DNA: TGTGCCAGCAGTGAAGGGGGAGGAGAGACCCAGTACTTC. Encoded protein: CASSEGGGETQYF.

V usage is TRBV7-2 and J usage is TRBJ2-5; a possible D gene is TRBD2 (5 bases). Germline CDR1 SGHTA, CDR2 FQGNSA. V was shortened by 5 bases and J by 7 bases, with 17 bases between the two germline ends. CDR3 length: 14 amino acids. The CDR3 reads CASSPWADRGTQYF. Written as DNA, the CDR3 is TGTGCCAGCAGCCCATGGGCGGATCGGGGGACCCAGTACTTC.

This clone showed up just once. The chain has TRBV7-3 and TRBJ2-2, with D possibly TRBD1 on 6 matching bases. This CDR3 contains 13 residues. Germline V CDR1 and CDR2: SGHTA, FQGTGA. The V end was cut by 2 bases, the J end by 6 bases, with 7 bases between. The CDR3 loop is CASSLPGAGELFF. The CDR3, as DNA: TGTGCCAGCAGCTTACCAGGGGCCGGGGAGCTGTTTTTT.

The chain joins TRBV7-6 to TRBJ2-1; D might be TRBD2 (6 bases). This CDR3 region has 18 residues. Trimming took off 3 bases at V and 0 bases at J, with 18 bases between the two ends. The V gene's germline CDR1 is SGHVS and CDR2 FNYEAQ. CDR3 in DNA: TGTGCCAGCAGCTTTTTTCTCCCGGGAGACAGCTCCTACAATGAGCAGTTCTTC. It codes for CASSFFLPGDSSYNEQFF.

The table lists this clone with a count of one. The chain combines TRBV7-2 with TRBJ2-1; 8 nucleotides match TRBD2. The V gene end was trimmed by 5 bases and the J gene end by 6 bases; junction bases not matched to a gene: 6. The germline gives CDR1 SGHTA, CDR2 FQGNSA. This CDR3 is built from 14 residues. Here the CDR3 DNA reads TGTGCCAGCAGCCCTCGACTAGCGCTCAATGAGCAGTTCTTC. This sequence encodes CASSPRLALNEQFF.

There are a few counts of this clone. The rearrangement uses TRBV28 and TRBJ2-3; TRBD2 aligns across 10 bases. This CDR3 spans 15 amino acids. The ends lost 8 bases at V and 2 bases at J; junction bases unmatched: 7. The germline CDR1 and CDR2 sequences are MDHEN and SYDVKM. This CDR3 is CASALAGAPTDTQYF. CDR3 nucleotides: TGTGCCAGCGCTCTAGCGGGAGCCCCCACAGATACGCAGTATTTT.

V and J are TRBV9 and TRBJ1-4, with 9 positions matching TRBD1. This CDR3 spans 18 amino acids. V lost 4 bases to trimming and J lost 8 bases; unmatched junction nucleotides: 18. The germline CDR1 and CDR2 sequences are SGDLS and YYNGEE. The CDR3 loop is CASSPGLPRDRVNEKLFF. For the CDR3, the DNA is TGTGCCAGCAGCCCGGGTTTGCCGAGGGACAGGGTAAACGAAAAACTGTTTTTT.

V is TRBV2 and J is TRBJ1-5; possibly TRBD1 for D (6 bases). V was clipped by 6 bases and J by 6 bases, with 15 bases between them. Germline V CDR1 and CDR2: SNHLY, FYNNEI. The CDR3 contains 14 residues. The DNA of the CDR3 is TGTGCCAGCAGCGATACAGGGTATTTTCAGCCCCAGCATTTT. Protein sequence: CASSDTGYFQPQHF.

V usage is TRBV11-3 and J usage is TRBJ2-3, with D possibly matching TRBD1 (5 bases). Deletions cut 5 bases from V and 4 bases from J, with 19 bases between. Looked up from germline, CDR1 is SGHNT and CDR2 is YENEEA. The CDR3 runs 16 residues. CDR3 sequence (DNA): TGTGCCAGCAGCCCAGGGATTTATGGGGCAGCAGATACGCAGTATTTT. The encoded protein is CASSPGIYGAADTQYF.

A note on this clone: The identical CDR3 is also encoded by other nucleotide sequences in the sample. This sequence joins TRBV29-1 and TRBJ2-3; weak D call: TRBD2 (7 bases). V shed 4 bases and J shed 6 bases, with 11 bases lying between them. This CDR3 region has 12 residues. Germline loops: CDR1 SQVTM, CDR2 ANQGSEA. This CDR3 is CSVAGGRDTQYF. In nucleotides, the CDR3 is TGCAGCGTTGCGGGGGGCCGGGATACGCAGTATTTT.

As to this clone: This same CDR3 is encoded by further DNA sequences in the sample. This CDR3 is CASSQVGLAGGTGELFF. CDR3 nucleotides: TGCGCCAGCAGCCAAGTGGGACTAGCGGGGGGGACCGGGGAGCTGTTTTTT. The gene calls are TRBV4-1 and TRBJ2-2; 16 positions match TRBD2. J lost 5 bases, V lost 1 base, and 1 base had no gene match. Germline V gives CDR1 MGHRA, CDR2 YSYEKL. The CDR3 contains 17 residues.

The chain has TRBV11-2 and TRBJ2-2; D remains ambiguous. This CDR3 contains 13 residues. The germline gives CDR1 SGHAT, CDR2 FQNNGV. The germline V and J ends were trimmed by 1 base and 4 bases, with 4 bases remaining between them. CDR3 DNA: TGTGCCAGCAGCTTAGCTGGCACCGGGGAGCTGTTTTTT. Translated, it gives CASSLAGTGELFF.

The genes are TRBV7-2 and TRBJ2-7; TRBD1 agrees at 8 bases. The CDR3 is 15 amino acids. CDR1 SGHTA and CDR2 FQGNSA come from the germline V gene. V lost 4 bases, J lost 4 bases, and 9 bases stayed unmatched. This CDR3 is CASSSYWTGMYEQYF. CDR3 bases: TGTGCCAGCAGCTCCTATTGGACAGGGATGTACGAGCAGTACTTC.

V and J are TRBV28 and TRBJ1-2; unclear D gene. V lost 4 bases and J 8 bases, leaving 17 bases between the germline ends. The CDR3 contains 14 residues. CDR1 and CDR2 (germline): MDHEN, SYDVKM. CDR3 protein: CASSYGQRRGGYTF. CDR3 nucleotides: TGTGCCAGCAGTTACGGCCAGAGGAGAGGGGGCTACACCTTC.

The rearrangement links TRBV28 to TRBJ2-1; TRBD2 matches 11 bases. V trimming: 6 bases; J trimming: 6 bases; junction bases outside the gene matches: 7. The CDR3 has 15 residues. Germline loops: CDR1 MDHEN, CDR2 SYDVKM. The CDR3 is CASSLLAGGRNEQFF. The DNA of the CDR3 is TGTGCCAGCAGCCTATTAGCGGGAGGGCGCAATGAGCAGTTCTTC.

J is TRBJ2-2 and V is TRBV7-9; D might be TRBD2 (6 bases). Trimming left V 8 bases short and J 0 bases short, with 22 bases between. The CDR3 length is 18 residues. Germline assignment: CDR1 SEHNR and CDR2 FQNEAQ (reference sequence). The chain's CDR3 is CASSPRAGFGANTGELFF. CDR3 in DNA: TGTGCCAGCTCACCCCGTGCGGGATTTGGTGCGAACACCGGGGAGCTGTTTTTT.

The CDR3 sequence is CASSYRGQVNQPQHF. The CDR3 bases are TGTGCCAGCAGTTACCGCGGACAGGTCAATCAGCCCCAGCATTTT. The J gene is TRBJ1-5, the V gene TRBV6-6; TRBD1 matches at 7 bases. The germline CDR1 and CDR2 sequences are MNHNY and SVGAGI (reference sequence). This CDR3 contains 15 residues. The trim removed 2 bases at V and 3 bases at J, leaving 4 bases unmatched.

The J gene is TRBJ2-1, the V gene TRBV9, with D maybe TRBD2 (7 bases). V was cut by 4 bases and J by 5 bases, with 16 bases left in between. The CDR3 has 15 amino acids. Germline lookup yields CDR1 SGDLS and CDR2 YYNGEE. This CDR3 is CASSLRGAMDNEQFF. For the CDR3, the DNA is TGTGCCAGCAGCCTCCGGGGGGCCATGGACAATGAGCAGTTCTTC.

The CDR3 protein is CASSSGILAGRRVNEQFF. CDR3 DNA sequence: TGTGCCAGCAGTTCGGGCATACTAGCGGGACGGAGGGTGAATGAGCAGTTCTTC. The rearrangement joins TRBV28 to TRBJ2-1, with 10 bases identical to TRBD2. CDR1 and CDR2 from the germline V gene are MDHEN and SYDVKM. V gave up 4 bases and J gave up 7 bases; unmatched junction bases: 16. The CDR3 totals 18 residues.